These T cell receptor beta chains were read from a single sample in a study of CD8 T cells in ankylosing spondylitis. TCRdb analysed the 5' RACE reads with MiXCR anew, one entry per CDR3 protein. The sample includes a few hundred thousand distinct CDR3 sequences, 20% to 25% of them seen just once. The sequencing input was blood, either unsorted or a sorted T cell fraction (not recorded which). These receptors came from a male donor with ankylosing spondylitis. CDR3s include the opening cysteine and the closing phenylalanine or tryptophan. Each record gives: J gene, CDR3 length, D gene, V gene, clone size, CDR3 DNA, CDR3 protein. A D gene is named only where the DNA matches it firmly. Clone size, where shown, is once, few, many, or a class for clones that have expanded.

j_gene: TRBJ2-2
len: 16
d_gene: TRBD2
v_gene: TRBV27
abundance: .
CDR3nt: TGTGCCAGCAGTTTAAGGACTAGCGGAGGTTCCGGGGAGCTGTTTTTT
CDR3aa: CASSLRTSGGSGELFF

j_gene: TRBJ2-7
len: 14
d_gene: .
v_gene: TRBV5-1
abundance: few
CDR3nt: TGCGCCAGCAGCTTCGGGACAAATGTCTACGAGCAGTACTTC
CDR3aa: CASSFGTNVYEQYF

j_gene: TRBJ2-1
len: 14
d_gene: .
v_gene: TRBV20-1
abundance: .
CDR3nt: TGCAGTGCTAGAATAACGGGAGAGGTGAATGAGCAGTTCTTC
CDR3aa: CSARITGEVNEQFF

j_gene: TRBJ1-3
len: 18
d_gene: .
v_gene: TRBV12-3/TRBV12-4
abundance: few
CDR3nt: TGTGCCAGCAGTTTGGTTTCCTCGGACAGTCTCTCTGGAAACACCATATATTTT
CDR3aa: CASSLVSSDSLSGNTIYF

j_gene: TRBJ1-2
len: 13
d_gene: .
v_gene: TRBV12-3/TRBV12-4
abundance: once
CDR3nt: TGTGCCAGCAGTACCCGGCCCAACTATGGCTACACCTTC
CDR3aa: CASSTRPNYGYTF

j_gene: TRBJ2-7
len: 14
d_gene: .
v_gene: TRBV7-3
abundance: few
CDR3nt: TGTGCCAGCAGCTTAACAGGGGGGAACGACGAGCAGTACTTC
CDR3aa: CASSLTGGNDEQYF

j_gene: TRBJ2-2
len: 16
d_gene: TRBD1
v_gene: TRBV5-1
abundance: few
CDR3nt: TGCGCCAGTAGACCCGACAGGGGGGTTAACACCGGGGAGCTGTTTTTT
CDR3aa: CASRPDRGVNTGELFF

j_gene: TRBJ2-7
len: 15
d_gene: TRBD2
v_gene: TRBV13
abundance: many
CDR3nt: TGTGCCAGCAGCTTGGGAGGGGCGTTGACCTACGAGCAGTACTTC
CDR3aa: CASSLGGALTYEQYF

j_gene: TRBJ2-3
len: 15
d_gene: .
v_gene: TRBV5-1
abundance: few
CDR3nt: TGCGCCAGCAGCTTGGCAGGGAGGTTTGCAGATACGCAGTATTTT
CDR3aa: CASSLAGRFADTQYF

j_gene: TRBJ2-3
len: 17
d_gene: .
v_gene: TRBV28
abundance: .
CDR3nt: TGTGCCAGCCGATTATCCCTAGCGACCTCTCCGACAGATACGCAGTATTTT
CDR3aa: CASRLSLATSPTDTQYF

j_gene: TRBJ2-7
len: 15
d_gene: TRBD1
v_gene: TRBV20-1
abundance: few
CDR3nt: TGCAGTGCTAGCGAGGGGTCTCGGACAGGCTACGAGCAGTACTTC
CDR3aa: CSASEGSRTGYEQYF

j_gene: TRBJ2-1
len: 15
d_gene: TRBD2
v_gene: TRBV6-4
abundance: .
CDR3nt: TGTGCCAGCAGTGACTCGCCTAGCGGGAGATTAGAGCAGTTCTTC
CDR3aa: CASSDSPSGRLEQFF

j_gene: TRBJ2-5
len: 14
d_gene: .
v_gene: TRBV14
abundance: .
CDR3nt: TGTGCCAGCAGCCAAGCAGGGGTCGGAGAGACCCAGTACTTC
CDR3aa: CASSQAGVGETQYF

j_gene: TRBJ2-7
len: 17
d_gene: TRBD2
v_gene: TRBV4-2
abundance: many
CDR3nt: TGTGCCAGCAGCCAACTAGCGGGAGGGCCAAGGGCCTACGAGCAGTACTTC
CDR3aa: CASSQLAGGPRAYEQYF

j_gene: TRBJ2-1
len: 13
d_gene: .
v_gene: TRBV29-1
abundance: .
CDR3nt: TGCAGCGTTCAAAAGGGCAGATACAATGAGCAGTTCTTC
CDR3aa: CSVQKGRYNEQFF

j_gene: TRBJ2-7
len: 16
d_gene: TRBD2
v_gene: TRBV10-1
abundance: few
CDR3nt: TGCGCCAGCAGTGAGTCGACTCTAGCGGAGAACTACGAGCAGTACTTC
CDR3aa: CASSESTLAENYEQYF

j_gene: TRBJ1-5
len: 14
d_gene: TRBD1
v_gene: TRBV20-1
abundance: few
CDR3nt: TGCAGTGCCAGGACAGGGGGTGGCAATCAGCCCCAGCATTTT
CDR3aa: CSARTGGGNQPQHF

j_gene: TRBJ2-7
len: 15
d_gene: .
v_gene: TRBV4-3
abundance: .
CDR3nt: TGCGCCAGCAGCCAAGATGACCGCGACTTCTACGAGCAGTACTTC
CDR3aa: CASSQDDRDFYEQYF

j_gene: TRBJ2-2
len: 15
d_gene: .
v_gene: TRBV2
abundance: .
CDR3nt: TGTGCCAGCAGTCAAAGACAGACGGTCACCGGGGAGCTGTTTTTT
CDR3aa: CASSQRQTVTGELFF